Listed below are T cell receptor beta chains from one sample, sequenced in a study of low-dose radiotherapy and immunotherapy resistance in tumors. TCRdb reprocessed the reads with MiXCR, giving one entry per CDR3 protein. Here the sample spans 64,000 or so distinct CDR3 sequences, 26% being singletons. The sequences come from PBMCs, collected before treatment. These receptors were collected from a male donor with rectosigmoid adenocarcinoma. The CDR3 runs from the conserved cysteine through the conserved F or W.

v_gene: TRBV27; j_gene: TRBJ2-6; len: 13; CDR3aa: CASSSLGANVLTF
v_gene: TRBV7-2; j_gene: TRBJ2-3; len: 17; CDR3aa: CASSLGIAGGGADTQYF
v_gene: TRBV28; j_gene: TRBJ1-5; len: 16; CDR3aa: CASSLIGVRGNQPQHF
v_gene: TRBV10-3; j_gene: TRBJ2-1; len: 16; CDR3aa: CAISEAGALGLNEQFF
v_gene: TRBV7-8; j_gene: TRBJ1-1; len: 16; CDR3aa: CASSLLGSAQGTEAFF
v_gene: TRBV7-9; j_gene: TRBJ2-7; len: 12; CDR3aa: CASSPIPREQYF
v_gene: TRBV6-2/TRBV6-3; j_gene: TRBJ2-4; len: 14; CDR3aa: CASSDRGPWDIQYF
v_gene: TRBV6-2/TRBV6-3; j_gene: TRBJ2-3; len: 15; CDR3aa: CASSPGRFGRDTQYF
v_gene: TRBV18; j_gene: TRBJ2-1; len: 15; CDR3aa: CASSRGESSYNEQFF
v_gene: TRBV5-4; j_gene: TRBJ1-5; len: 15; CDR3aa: CASSSGTGSNQPQHF
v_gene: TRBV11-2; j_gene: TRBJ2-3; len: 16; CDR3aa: CASNPGLAGFTDTQYF
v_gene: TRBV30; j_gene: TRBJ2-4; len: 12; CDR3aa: CAWSVQGSWVYF
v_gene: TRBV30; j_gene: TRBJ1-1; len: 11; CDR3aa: CAWRSRREAFF
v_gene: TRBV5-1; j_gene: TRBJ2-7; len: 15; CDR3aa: CASSSGPAGDSEQYF
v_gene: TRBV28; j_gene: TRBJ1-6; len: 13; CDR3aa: CASYQHLNSPLHF
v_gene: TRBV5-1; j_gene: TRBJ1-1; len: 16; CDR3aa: CASSLAPGAMNTEAFF
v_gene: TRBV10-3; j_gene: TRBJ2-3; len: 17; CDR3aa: CAISDSRRDRRTDTQYF
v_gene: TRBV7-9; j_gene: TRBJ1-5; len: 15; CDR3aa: CASSPGSIGNQPQHF
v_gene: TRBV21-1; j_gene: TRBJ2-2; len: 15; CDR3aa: CASRKEAGGTGELFF
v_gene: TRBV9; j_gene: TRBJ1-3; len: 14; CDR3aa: CASSVASSGNTIYF
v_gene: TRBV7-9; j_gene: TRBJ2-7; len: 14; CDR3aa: CASSLGWGSYEQYF
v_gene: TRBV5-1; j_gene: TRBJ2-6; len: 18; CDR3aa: CASSLGRTTSSGANVLTF
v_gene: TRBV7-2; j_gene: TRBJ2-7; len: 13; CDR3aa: CASSLGTTYEQYF
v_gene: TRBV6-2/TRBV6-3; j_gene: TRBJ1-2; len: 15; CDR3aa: CASSYYGVSNYGYTF
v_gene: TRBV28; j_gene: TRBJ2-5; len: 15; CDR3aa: CASSFAGVSTETQYF
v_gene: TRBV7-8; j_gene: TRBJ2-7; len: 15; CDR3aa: CASSLMPGGTYEQYF
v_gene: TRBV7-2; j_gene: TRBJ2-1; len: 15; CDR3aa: CASSSPARSYNEQFF
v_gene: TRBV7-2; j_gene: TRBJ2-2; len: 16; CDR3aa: CASSLGGSNTGELFFF
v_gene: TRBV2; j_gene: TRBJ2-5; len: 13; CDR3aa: CASSEALRAVQYF
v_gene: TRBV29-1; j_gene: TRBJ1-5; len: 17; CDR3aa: CSVEKFISPGSNQPQHF
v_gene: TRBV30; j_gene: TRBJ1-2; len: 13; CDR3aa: CAWSVEAQRGYTF
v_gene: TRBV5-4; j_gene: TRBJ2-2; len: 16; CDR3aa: CASSSRKQGHTGELFF
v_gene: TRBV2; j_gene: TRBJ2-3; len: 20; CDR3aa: CASSEITGTSGIDSTDTQYF
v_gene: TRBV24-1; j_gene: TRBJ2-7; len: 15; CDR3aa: CATSDPGTGVHEQYF